Following are 29 T cell receptor beta chains from one sample sequenced in a study of blood T cell repertoires in COVID-19. Repertoires were generated with immunoSEQ multiplex PCR, while TCRdb's copy carries only in-frame clones and drops some. The data show 320,000 or so clones, roughly 84% seen once. Sequenced material: PBMCs or T cells enriched from blood (not recorded which). The receptor source for this set is a woman aged 25 to 39 who had recovered from COVID-19.

This chain joins TRBV15 and TRBJ2-2, with 9 bases matching TRBD1. Germline V lookup: CDR1 LNHNV, CDR2 YYDKDF (reference sequence). The CDR3 sequence is 12 residues long. DNA of the CDR3: TGTGGAACAGGGGGCGTGACCGGGGAGCTGTTTTTT. This sequence encodes CGTGGVTGELFF.

The chain carries TRBV28 and TRBJ2-3, with a weak D call TRBD2 (6 bases). The CDR3 is 13 amino acids. Trimming cost V 8 bases and J 4 bases, with 13 bases left between them. The germline gives CDR1 MDHEN, CDR2 SYDVKM. CDR3 DNA: TGTGCCAGCCCGGGGCCGGGAGCAGATACGCAGTATTTT. Its translation is CASPGPGADTQYF. Full variable domain (rest looked up from reference TRBV28 and TRBJ2-3): DVKVTQSSRYLVKRTGEKVFLECVQDMDHENMFWYRQDPGLGLRLIYFSYDVKMKEKGDIPEGYSVSREKKERFSLILESASTNQTSMYLCASPGPGADTQYFGPGTRLTVL.

The CDR3 DNA reads as TGTGCCAGCAGCGTAGGGGGGGACAGGGGCGATCAGCCCCAGCATTTT. This encodes CASSVGGDRGDQPQHF. This chain links TRBV9 with TRBJ1-5; TRBD1 aligns across 10 bases. Germline trimming cut 0 bases from V and 5 bases from J; bases unmatched to any gene: 5. Looked up from germline, CDR1 is SGDLS and CDR2 is YYNGEE. The CDR3 is made up of 16 amino acids.

CDR3 nucleotide sequence: TGTGCCAGCAGCGCCCGGGGACAGGCAGCGGGCTACACCTTC. Translating gives CASSARGQAAGYTF. The V gene is TRBV2, the J gene TRBJ1-2, with 8 bases identical to TRBD1. The germline CDR1 and CDR2 sequences are SNHLY and FYNNEI. This CDR3 is built from 14 residues. The junction had 11 bases not matched to a gene; V was cut back by 6 bases and J by 8 bases.

The rearrangement links TRBV28 to TRBJ1-6; possible D gene TRBD1, 6 bases. Trimming left V 6 bases short and J 0 bases short, with 12 bases between. The CDR3 length is 16 residues. Germline V gene data show CDR1 as MDHEN and CDR2 as SYDVKM. The CDR3 sequence is CASRLGQSSYNSPLHF. The CDR3 region has the DNA TGTGCCAGCAGGCTCGGACAGAGCTCCTATAATTCACCCCTCCACTTT.

The chain couples TRBV30 to TRBJ1-2; the D is unclear. Trimming cost V 0 bases and J 0 bases, with 11 bases left between them. The CDR3 extends over 15 amino acids. CDR1 and CDR2 (germline): GTSNPN, SVGIG (reference sequence). CDR3 nucleotides: TGTGCCTGGAGTGTACCACCGGGAGCTAACTATGGCTACACCTTC. Its protein product is CAWSVPPGANYGYTF.

This chain uses TRBV25-1 with TRBJ2-3, with a possible D match to TRBD1 (7 bases). V lost 3 bases and J lost 4, with 17 bases in between. Looked up from germline, CDR1 is MGHDK and CDR2 is SYGVNS. The CDR3 extends over 16 amino acids. The CDR3 nucleotides are TGTGCCAGCAGTGATCAGGGGGGTGTTAGGTCAGATACGCAGTATTTT. It yields the protein CASSDQGGVRSDTQYF.

This chain links TRBV7-9 with TRBJ2-5; D is perhaps TRBD1 (5 bases). This CDR3 has 14 amino acids. CDR1 is SEHNR and CDR2 is FQNEAQ in the germline V gene (reference sequence). V was pared by 5 bases and J by 5 bases, with 15 bases between. CDR3 nucleotide sequence: TGTGCCAGCAGCGCCAGGGTTTCGCGGGAGACCCAGTACTTC. It translates to CASSARVSRETQYF.

The chain couples TRBV3-1 (or the pseudogene TRBV3-2) to TRBJ2-3, with D perhaps TRBD1 (6 bases). Looked up from germline, CDR1 is LGHDT and CDR2 is YNNKEL (reference sequence). The V end was cut by 2 bases, the J end by 6 bases, with 15 bases between. The CDR3 sequence is 15 residues long. This CDR3 is CASSQLTGMRDTQYF. The CDR3 DNA follows: TGTGCCAGCAGCCAATTAACAGGGATGCGCGATACGCAGTATTTT.

The chain uses TRBV29-1 and TRBJ1-2, with 11 nucleotides matching TRBD1. Germline values: CDR1 SQVTM, CDR2 ANQGSEA. Germline trimming cut 0 bases from V and 8 bases from J; bases unmatched to any gene: 14. The CDR3 is made up of 17 amino acids. DNA of the CDR3: TGCAGCGTTGAAGATCCGGGACAGGGGGTTACTACCTGGGGCTACACCTTC. Encoded protein: CSVEDPGQGVTTWGYTF. The variable domain in full, with the rest retrieved from reference TRBV29-1 and TRBJ1-2, is SAVISQKPSRDICQRGTSLTIQCQVDSQVTMMFWYRQQPGQSLTLIATANQGSEATYESGFVIDKFPISRPNLTFSTLTVSNMSPEDSSIYLCSVEDPGQGVTTWGYTFGSGTRLTVV.

V is TRBV27 and J is TRBJ1-5; TRBD1 matches at 7 bases. This CDR3 contains 15 residues. V shed 3 bases, J shed 6 bases, and the junction held 8 bases outside the gene matches. Germline-derived CDR1 and CDR2 are MNHEY and SMNVEV (reference sequence). The CDR3, as DNA: TGTGCCAGCAGTTTCGGCGACAGGGCTAGTCAGCCCCAGCATTTT. Amino acid sequence: CASSFGDRASQPQHF.

The chain couples TRBV7-2 to TRBJ1-3; D gene unclear. CDR1 is SGHTA and CDR2 is FQGNSA in the germline V gene. Deletions cut 3 bases from V and 0 bases from J, with 6 bases between. The CDR3 is 14 residues long. The CDR3 DNA reads as TGTGCCAGCAGCTTTCTCGGCTCTGGAAACACCATATATTTT. Amino acids: CASSFLGSGNTIYF.

This chain links TRBV28 with TRBJ2-4; D ambiguous. The CDR3 loop spans 14 amino acids. V was cut by 8 bases and J by 0 bases, with 11 bases left in between. The germline V gene has CDR1 MDHEN and CDR2 SYDVKM. DNA for the CDR3: TGTGCCAGCGGGCCAACGATAGCCAAAAACATTCAGTACTTC. Translated: CASGPTIAKNIQYF.

The rearrangement joins TRBV3-1 (or the pseudogene TRBV3-2) to TRBJ2-5; 7 nucleotides agree with TRBD2. Trimming took 4 bases from V and 5 from J; bases not matched to a gene: 7. CDR3 length equals 14 residues. From germline, CDR1 is LGHDT and CDR2 YNNKEL (reference sequence). The CDR3 loop reads CASSRRVGGETQYF. CDR3 coding DNA: TGTGCCAGCAGCCGACGAGTGGGGGGGGAGACCCAGTACTTC.

This clone was seen a few times. The CDR3 loop is CASRRTGQGRNTGELFF. The DNA for the CDR3 is TGTGCCAGCAGACGAACTGGGCAGGGAAGGAACACCGGGGAGCTGTTTTTT. The chain has TRBV6-6 and TRBJ2-2, with D perhaps matching TRBD1 (5 bases). V was clipped by 6 bases and J by 1 base, with 18 bases between them. The germline gives CDR1 MNHNY, CDR2 SVGAGI (reference sequence). This CDR3 is 17 amino acids long.

This clone was detected once. This sequence joins TRBV9 and TRBJ1-1, with D unresolved. The CDR3 has 15 residues. V dropped 3 bases and J dropped 1 base, with 13 bases sitting between them. Germline assignment: CDR1 SGDLS and CDR2 YYNGEE. The CDR3 loop is CASSARVRANTEAFF. The CDR3 bases are TGTGCCAGCAGCGCCCGAGTGAGGGCGAACACTGAAGCTTTCTTT.

This chain joins TRBV4-3 and TRBJ1-5; D call uncertain. V gave up 0 bases and J gave up 6 bases, with 12 bases separating them. In germline, CDR1 is LGHNA, CDR2 YSLEER. The CDR3 contains 15 residues. The chain's CDR3 is CASSQDWTYTQPQHF. For the CDR3, the DNA is TGCGCCAGCAGCCAAGATTGGACTTATACTCAGCCCCAGCATTTT.

This rearrangement joins TRBV3-1 (or the pseudogene TRBV3-2) to TRBJ2-7, with 15 bases matching TRBD2. After removal of 4 bases from V and 3 bases from J, the junction contained 7 bases not matched to a gene. The V gene's germline CDR1 is LGHDT and CDR2 YNNKEL (reference sequence). The CDR3 contains 17 residues. CDR3 loop: CASSLGLAGGRLYEQYF. The CDR3 DNA follows: TGTGCCAGCAGCCTTGGACTAGCGGGGGGGCGCCTCTACGAGCAGTACTTC.

This clone was seen a single time. The chain has TRBV4-3 and TRBJ2-7; a weak D match, TRBD2 (5 bases). CDR3 size: 13 residues. Germline V lookup: CDR1 LGHNA, CDR2 YSLEER. The V and J ends lost 0 bases and 5 bases respectively, with 8 bases between them. The CDR3 DNA is TGCGCCAGCAGCCAAGAACGAGCGGACGAGCAGTACTTC. It translates to CASSQERADEQYF.

This chain connects TRBV14 to TRBJ1-4; D may be TRBD1 (5 bases). The CDR3 covers 16 residues. In germline, CDR1 is SGHDN, CDR2 FVKESK. V was shortened by 3 bases and J by 7 bases, with 18 bases between the two germline ends. DNA for the CDR3: TGTGCCAGCAGCCAGGGGCTCTCCAGGGTCGGTGAAAAACTGTTTTTT. Translation gives CASSQGLSRVGEKLFF.

The rearrangement uses TRBV6-5 and TRBJ2-7, with 8 bases matching TRBD1. This CDR3 has 14 amino acids. Trimming took 5 bases from V and 3 from J; bases not matched to a gene: 6. CDR1 MNHEY and CDR2 SVGAGI come from the germline V gene. The CDR3 DNA is TGTGCCAGCAGTCGGGACAGGATCGACTACGAGCAGTACTTC. This encodes CASSRDRIDYEQYF.

The J gene is TRBJ2-1, the V gene TRBV6-4, with 10 nucleotides matching TRBD2. Germline lookup yields CDR1 MRHNA and CDR2 SNTAGT. The J segment lost 5 bases and the V segment lost 3 bases, leaving 4 bases of the junction unmatched. The CDR3 is made up of 15 amino acids. Here the CDR3 reads CASSESGGAHNEQFF. CDR3 bases: TGTGCCAGCAGTGAGAGCGGGGGGGCCCACAATGAGCAGTTCTTC.

The chain uses TRBV15 and TRBJ1-3, with unresolved D. The CDR3 totals 15 residues. Trimming cost V 0 bases and J 4 bases, with 10 bases left between them. Germline values: CDR1 LNHNV, CDR2 YYDKDF (reference sequence). CDR3 nucleotide sequence: TGTGCCACCAGCAGAGATCGGGTACCGGGAAACACCATATATTTT. Translation: CATSRDRVPGNTIYF.

V is TRBV4-3 and J is TRBJ1-6, with a weak D call TRBD1 (5 bases). The CDR3 covers 15 residues. Per germline, CDR1 LGHNA and CDR2 YSLEER. V was pared by 0 bases and J by 6 bases, with 9 bases between. CDR3 sequence (DNA): TGCGCCAGCAGCCAAGACCGAGACAGTAATTCACCCCTCCACTTT. Translation gives CASSQDRDSNSPLHF.

The rearrangement joins TRBV5-6 to TRBJ2-7; no definite D call. CDR1 is SGHDT, CDR2 YYEEEE, per germline. CDR3 length equals 15 residues. Trimming stripped 4 bases from V and 3 bases from J, with 17 bases between. CDR3: CASSTPEAYLYEQYF. The DNA of the CDR3 is TGTGCCAGCAGCACTCCCGAGGCCTACCTCTACGAGCAGTACTTC.

This chain uses TRBV5-4 with TRBJ1-1; TRBD1 aligns across 8 bases. The germline CDR1 and CDR2 sequences are SGHNT and YYREEE (reference sequence). CDR3 length: 17 residues. The ends lost 0 bases at V and 4 bases at J; junction bases unmatched: 11. The CDR3 sequence: CASSLGDRSLIGTEAFF. The CDR3, as DNA: TGTGCCAGCAGCTTGGGGGACAGGTCGCTTATCGGCACTGAAGCTTTCTTT.

This chain joins TRBV10-3 and TRBJ1-2, with 11 bases fitting TRBD1. CDR3 length: 15 amino acids. The V gene's germline CDR1 is ENHRY and CDR2 SYGVKD. Trimming cost V 2 bases and J 3 bases; bases outside gene matches: 2. CDR3 DNA: TGTGCCATCAGTGAGGGACAGGGGGCCGACTATGGCTACACCTTC. Translating it yields CAISEGQGADYGYTF.

The J gene is TRBJ2-5, the V gene TRBV29-1; D unclear. Germline CDR1 is SQVTM and CDR2 is ANQGSEA. Trimming removed 4 bases at V and 5 bases at J, with 17 bases between. CDR3 length: 14 amino acids. The CDR3 sequence is CSVAVSSPEETQYF. In DNA, the CDR3 is TGCAGCGTTGCTGTGTCCTCACCGGAGGAGACCCAGTACTTC.

The sample holds a few counts of this clone. V is TRBV15 and J is TRBJ1-5; TRBD1 matches 7 bases. The CDR3 totals 19 residues. Germline CDR1 and CDR2: LNHNV and YYDKDF (reference sequence). Losses at the gene ends were 0 bases for V and 2 bases for J; bases not matched to a gene: 13. Here the CDR3 reads CATSRDSSAGGGGNQPQHF. As DNA, the CDR3 is TGTGCCACCAGCAGAGATAGCTCGGCAGGGGGAGGTGGCAATCAGCCCCAGCATTTT.